Below are 7 T cell receptor beta chains sequenced from a single sample in a study of blood T cell repertoires in COVID-19. Method: immunoSEQ multiplex PCR; TCRdb's copy keeps in-frame clones and lacks some. The table has about 160,000 clones, approximately 85% seen once. The sequencing sample was made of peripheral blood. These receptor sequences come from a woman aged 55-70 years with COVID-19, enrolled during active disease.

This clone has a single count. J is TRBJ1-1 and V is TRBV6-5, with a possible D match to TRBD1 (6 bases). V gave up 0 bases and J gave up 2 bases, with 10 bases separating them. The CDR3 contains 15 residues. Germline CDR1 MNHEY, CDR2 SVGAGI. The CDR3 loop is CASSYSNRANTEAFF. In DNA, the CDR3 is TGTGCCAGCAGTTACTCGAACAGGGCTAACACTGAAGCTTTCTTT.

The count of this clone is one. Other DNA variants within this sample encode the same CDR3. The V call is TRBV7-9, the J call TRBJ1-2, with no clear D. From germline, CDR1 is SEHNR and CDR2 FQNEAQ (reference sequence). Between the trimmed V and J ends, which lost 1 base and 4 bases, there was a span of 7 bases. The CDR3 extends over 13 amino acids. CDR3 coding DNA: TGTGCCAGCAGCTTAGAAACAGCCTATGGCTACACCTTC. Translation gives CASSLETAYGYTF.

The chain combines TRBV13 with TRBJ1-5, with TRBD1 as a possible D gene (5 bases). This CDR3 is 15 amino acids long. From germline, CDR1 is PRHDT and CDR2 FYEKMQ (reference sequence). Deletions cut 5 bases from V and 7 bases from J, with 18 bases between. CDR3 coding DNA: TGTGCCAGCAGCATATCCAGGGAATTGGAGCAGCCCCAGCATTTT. This translates into CASSISRELEQPQHF.

The chain combines TRBV27 with TRBJ2-5, with TRBD1 matching 11 bases. V gave up 9 bases and J gave up 7 bases; unmatched junction bases: 13. Germline V lookup: CDR1 MNHEY, CDR2 SMNVEV (reference sequence). CDR3 length: 15 amino acids. DNA of the CDR3: TGTGCCAGTAGGCCCTGGACAGGGGGCGGCGGGACCCAGTACTTC. Protein product: CASRPWTGGGGTQYF.

The rearrangement links TRBV30 to TRBJ1-2, with D perhaps TRBD1 (6 bases). The germline V gene encodes CDR1 GTSNPN and CDR2 SVGIG (reference sequence). V lost 1 base to trimming and J lost 4 bases, with 16 bases between them. The CDR3 totals 15 residues. CDR3 amino acids: CAWSGGGGIGYGYTF. The DNA for the CDR3 is TGTGCCTGGAGTGGCGGTGGGGGCATCGGCTATGGCTACACCTTC.

V and J are TRBV11-2 and TRBJ1-4; D uncertain. CDR1 is SGHAT, CDR2 FQNNGV, per germline. V dropped 1 base and J dropped 10 bases, with 13 bases sitting between them. The CDR3 length is 14 residues. The CDR3 nucleotides are TGTGCCAGCAGCTTAGGGGAACGAGAGGGAAAACTGTTTTTT. Translation: CASSLGEREGKLFF.

CDR3 loop: CASSPRGENSGANVLTF. The DNA for the CDR3 is TGTGCCAGCAGCCCCAGGGGGGAGAACTCTGGGGCCAACGTCCTGACTTTC. The chain is built from TRBV9 and TRBJ2-6, with D tentatively TRBD1 (7 bases). CDR1 is SGDLS, CDR2 YYNGEE, per germline. V lost 4 bases and J 0 bases, leaving 14 bases between the germline ends. There are 17 residues in the CDR3.